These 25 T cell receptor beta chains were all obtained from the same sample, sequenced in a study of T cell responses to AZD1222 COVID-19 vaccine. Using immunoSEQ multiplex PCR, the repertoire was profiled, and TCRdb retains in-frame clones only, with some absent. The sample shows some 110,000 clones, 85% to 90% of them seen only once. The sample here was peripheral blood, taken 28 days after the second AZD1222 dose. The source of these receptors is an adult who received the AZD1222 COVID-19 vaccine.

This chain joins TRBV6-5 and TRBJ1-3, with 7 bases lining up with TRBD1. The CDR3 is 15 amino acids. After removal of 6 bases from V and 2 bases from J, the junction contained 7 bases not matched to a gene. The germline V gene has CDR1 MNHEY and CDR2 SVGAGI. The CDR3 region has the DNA TGTGCCAGCAGGGAGCACCAGGGGGCTGGAAACACCATATATTTT. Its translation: CASREHQGAGNTIYF.

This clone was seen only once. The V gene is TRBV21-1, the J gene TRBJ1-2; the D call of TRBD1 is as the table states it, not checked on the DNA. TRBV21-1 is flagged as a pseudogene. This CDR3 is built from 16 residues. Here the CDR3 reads CASSNRDRRLGGGYTF. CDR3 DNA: TGTGCCAGCAGCAACCGGGACAGGCGATTAGGTGGTGGCTACACCTTC.

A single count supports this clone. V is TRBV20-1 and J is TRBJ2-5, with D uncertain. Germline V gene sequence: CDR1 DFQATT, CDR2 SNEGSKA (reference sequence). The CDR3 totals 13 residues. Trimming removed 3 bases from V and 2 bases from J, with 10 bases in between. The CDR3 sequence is CSASQSIQETQYF. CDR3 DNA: TGCAGTGCTAGTCAATCAATACAAGAGACCCAGTACTTC.

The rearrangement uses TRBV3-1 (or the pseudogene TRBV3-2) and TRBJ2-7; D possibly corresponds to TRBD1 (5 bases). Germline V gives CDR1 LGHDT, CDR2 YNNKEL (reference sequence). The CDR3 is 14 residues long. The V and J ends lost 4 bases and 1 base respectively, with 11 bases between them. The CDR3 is CASSPWTKSYEQYF. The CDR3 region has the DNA TGTGCCAGCAGCCCTTGGACAAAATCCTACGAGCAGTACTTC.

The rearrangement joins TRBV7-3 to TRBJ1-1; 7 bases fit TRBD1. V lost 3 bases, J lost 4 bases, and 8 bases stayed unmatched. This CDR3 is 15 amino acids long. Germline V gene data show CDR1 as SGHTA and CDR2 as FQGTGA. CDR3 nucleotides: TGTGCCAGCAGCTTGGAGACAGGGCTAGGCACTGAAGCTTTCTTT. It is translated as CASSLETGLGTEAFF.

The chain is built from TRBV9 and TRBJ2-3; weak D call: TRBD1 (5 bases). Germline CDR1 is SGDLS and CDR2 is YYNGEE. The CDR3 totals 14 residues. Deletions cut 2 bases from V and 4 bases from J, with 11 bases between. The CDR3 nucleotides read TGTGCCAGCAGCGTTAGGGGCGGCGCAGATACGCAGTATTTT. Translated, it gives CASSVRGGADTQYF.

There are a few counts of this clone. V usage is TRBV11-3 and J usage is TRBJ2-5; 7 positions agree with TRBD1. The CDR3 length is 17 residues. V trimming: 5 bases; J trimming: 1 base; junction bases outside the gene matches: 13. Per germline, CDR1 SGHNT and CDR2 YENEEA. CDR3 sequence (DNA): TGTGCCAGCAGCCAGGGGGTGGGGGCGGACCCCCAAGAGACCCAGTACTTC. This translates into CASSQGVGADPQETQYF.

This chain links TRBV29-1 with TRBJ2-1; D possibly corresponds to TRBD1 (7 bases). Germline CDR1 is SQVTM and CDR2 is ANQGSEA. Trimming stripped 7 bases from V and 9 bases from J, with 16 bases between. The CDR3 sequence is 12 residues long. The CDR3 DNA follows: TGCAGCGCCCGGGCAGGGGGAGGTGAGCAGTTCTTC. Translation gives CSARAGGGEQFF.

This chain's CDR3 is CASSQGDGATREQFF. In DNA form, the CDR3 reads TGTGCCAGCAGCCAAGGTGACGGGGCTACGCGGGAGCAGTTCTTC. J is TRBJ2-1 and V is TRBV3-1 (or the pseudogene TRBV3-2); D is perhaps TRBD1 or TRBD2 (5 bases each). There are 15 residues in the CDR3. The V and J ends lost 1 base and 10 bases respectively, with 17 bases between them. CDR1 is LGHDT, CDR2 YNNKEL, per germline (reference sequence).

This CDR3 reads CASSLRKGSSYNEQFF. The DNA of the CDR3 is TGTGCCAGCAGCTTAAGAAAGGGGAGCTCCTACAATGAGCAGTTCTTC. J is TRBJ2-1 and V is TRBV7-9; perhaps D is TRBD1 or TRBD2 (5 bases each). The germline V gene encodes CDR1 SEHNR and CDR2 FQNEAQ (reference sequence). The CDR3 loop spans 16 amino acids. V dropped 2 bases and J dropped 0 bases, with 11 bases sitting between them. Drawing the rest from reference TRBV7-9 and TRBJ2-1, the complete variable domain is DTGVSQNPRHKITKRGQNVTFRCDPISEHNRLYWYRQTLGQGPEFLTYFQNEAQLEKSRLLSDRFSAERPKGSFSTLEIQRTEQGDSAMYLCASSLRKGSSYNEQFFGPGTRLTVL.

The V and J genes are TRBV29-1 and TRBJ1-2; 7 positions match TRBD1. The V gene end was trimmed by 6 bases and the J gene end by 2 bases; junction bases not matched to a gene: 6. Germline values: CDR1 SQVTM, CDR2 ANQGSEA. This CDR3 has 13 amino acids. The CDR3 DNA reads TGCAGCGTGCACCGGGACAGCAACTATGGCTACACCTTC. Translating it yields CSVHRDSNYGYTF.

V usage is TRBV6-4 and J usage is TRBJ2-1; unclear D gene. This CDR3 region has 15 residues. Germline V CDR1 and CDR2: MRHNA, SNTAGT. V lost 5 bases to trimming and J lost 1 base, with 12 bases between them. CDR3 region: CASSSHGGSYNEQFF. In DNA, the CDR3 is TGTGCCAGCAGTTCTCATGGTGGGTCCTACAATGAGCAGTTCTTC.

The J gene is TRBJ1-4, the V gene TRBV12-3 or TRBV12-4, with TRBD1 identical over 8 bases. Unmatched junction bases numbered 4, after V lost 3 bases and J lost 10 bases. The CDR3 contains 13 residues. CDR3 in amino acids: CASSFQQGGKLFF. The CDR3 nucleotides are TGTGCCAGCAGTTTTCAACAGGGGGGAAAACTGTTTTTT.

This chain's CDR3 is CASRGDGPSNQPQHF. CDR3 sequence (DNA): TGTGCCAGCAGAGGAGACGGGCCCAGCAATCAGCCCCAGCATTTT. The chain joins TRBV2 to TRBJ1-5, with unresolved D. The V gene lost 6 bases and the J gene lost 1 base, with 13 bases spanning the gap. This CDR3 spans 15 amino acids. Germline loops: CDR1 SNHLY, CDR2 FYNNEI.

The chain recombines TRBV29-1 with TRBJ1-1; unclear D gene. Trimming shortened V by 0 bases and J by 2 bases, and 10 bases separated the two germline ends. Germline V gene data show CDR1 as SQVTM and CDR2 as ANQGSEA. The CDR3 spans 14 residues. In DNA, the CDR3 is TGCAGCGTTGAAGATCCGTACACCAACACTGAAGCTTTCTTT. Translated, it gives CSVEDPYTNTEAFF.

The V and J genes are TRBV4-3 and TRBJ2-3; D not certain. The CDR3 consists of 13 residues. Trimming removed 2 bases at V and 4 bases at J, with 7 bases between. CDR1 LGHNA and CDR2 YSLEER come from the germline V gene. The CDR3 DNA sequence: TGCGCCAGCAGCCAAAGACGACCAGATACGCAGTATTTT. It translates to CASSQRRPDTQYF.

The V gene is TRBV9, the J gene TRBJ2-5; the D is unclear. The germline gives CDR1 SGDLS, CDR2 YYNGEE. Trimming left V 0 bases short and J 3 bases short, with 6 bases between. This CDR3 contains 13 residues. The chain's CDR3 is CASSVAAKETQYF. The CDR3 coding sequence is TGTGCCAGCAGCGTAGCAGCCAAAGAGACCCAGTACTTC. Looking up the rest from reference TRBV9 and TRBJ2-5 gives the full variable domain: DSGVTQTPKHLITATGQRVTLRCSPRSGDLSVYWYQQSLDQGLQFLIQYYNGEERAKGNILERFSAQQFPDLHSELNLSSLELGDSALYFCASSVAAKETQYFGPGTRLLVL.

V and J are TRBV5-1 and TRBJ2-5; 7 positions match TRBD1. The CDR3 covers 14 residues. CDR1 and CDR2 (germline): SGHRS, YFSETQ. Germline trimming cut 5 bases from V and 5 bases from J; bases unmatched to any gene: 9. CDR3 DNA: TGCGCCAGCAGGAGACAGGGTTGGAGGGAGACCCAGTACTTC. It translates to CASRRQGWRETQYF.

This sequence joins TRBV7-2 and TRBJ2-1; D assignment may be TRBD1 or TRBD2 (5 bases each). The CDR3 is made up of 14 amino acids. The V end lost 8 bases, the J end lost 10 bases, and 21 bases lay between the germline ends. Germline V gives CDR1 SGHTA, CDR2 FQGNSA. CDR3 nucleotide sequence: TGTGCCAGCCTCCCTCTCAGAGGGGCCAAAGAGCAGTTCTTC. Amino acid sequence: CASLPLRGAKEQFF.

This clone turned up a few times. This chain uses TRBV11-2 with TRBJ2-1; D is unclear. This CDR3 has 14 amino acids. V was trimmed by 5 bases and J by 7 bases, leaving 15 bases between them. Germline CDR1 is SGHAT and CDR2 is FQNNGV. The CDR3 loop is CASSGRTGPNEQFF. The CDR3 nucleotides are TGTGCCAGCAGCGGCAGGACGGGTCCTAATGAGCAGTTCTTC.

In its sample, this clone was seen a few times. The CDR3 loop is CASSLVGASGFYEQYF. As DNA, the CDR3 is TGTGCCAGCAGCTTAGTAGGCGCCTCAGGGTTCTACGAGCAGTACTTC. V usage is TRBV7-9 and J usage is TRBJ2-7; weak D call: TRBD1 (5 bases). Germline-derived CDR1 and CDR2 are SEHNR and FQNEAQ (reference sequence). The CDR3 runs 16 residues. Trimming took 1 base from V and 3 from J, leaving 16 bases between them.

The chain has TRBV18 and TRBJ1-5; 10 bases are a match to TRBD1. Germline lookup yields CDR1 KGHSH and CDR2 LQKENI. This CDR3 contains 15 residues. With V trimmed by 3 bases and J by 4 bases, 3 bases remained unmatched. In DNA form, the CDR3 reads TGTGCCAGCTCACCGGGGACAGGGGATAATCAGCCCCAGCATTTT. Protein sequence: CASSPGTGDNQPQHF.

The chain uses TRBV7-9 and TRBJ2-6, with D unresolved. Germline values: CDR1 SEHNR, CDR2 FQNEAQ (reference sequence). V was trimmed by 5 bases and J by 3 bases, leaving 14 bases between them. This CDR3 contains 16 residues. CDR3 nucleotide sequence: TGTGCCAGCAGCCGCTCGCGGATGATTGGGGCCAACGTCCTGACTTTC. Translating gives CASSRSRMIGANVLTF.

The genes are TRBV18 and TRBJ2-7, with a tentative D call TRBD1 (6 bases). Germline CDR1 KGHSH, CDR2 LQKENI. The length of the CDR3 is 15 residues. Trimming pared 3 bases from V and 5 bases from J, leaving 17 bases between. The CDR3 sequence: CASSPSLDSIDEQYF. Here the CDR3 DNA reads TGTGCCAGCTCACCGTCCTTGGACAGTATCGACGAGCAGTACTTC.

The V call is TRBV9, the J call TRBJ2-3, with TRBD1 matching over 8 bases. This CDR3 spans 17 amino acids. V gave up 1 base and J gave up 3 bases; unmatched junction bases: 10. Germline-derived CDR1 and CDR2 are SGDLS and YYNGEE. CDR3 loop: CASSVTTGALLTDTQYF. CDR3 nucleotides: TGTGCCAGCAGCGTAACGACAGGGGCCCTTTTAACAGATACGCAGTATTTT.